Listed below are T cell receptor beta chains from one sample, sequenced in a study of technical replicates of blood from a few donors. The data were produced by immunoSEQ multiplex PCR, yet TCRdb's version contains in-frame clones alone and is incomplete. The repertoire holds fewer than 80,000 clones, with around 86% as singletons. Material: PBMCs. The receptors here all came from a human donor in good health. Some clones in this sample may be carry-over from other donors' samples. Each CDR3 is given with its conserved first and last residue. A D gene is named only where the DNA matches it firmly. Some rows have no size entry. The others give once, few or many, or a class for an expanded clone.

D,V,size,J,CDR3,DNA
.,TRBV18,.,TRBJ1-5,CASSPGAGGQPQHF,TGTGCCAGCTCGCCCGGGGCCGGGGGTCAGCCCCAGCATTTT
.,TRBV5-4,.,TRBJ1-1,CASSGGVGTEAFF,TGTGCCAGCAGCGGGGGGGTAGGCACTGAAGCTTTCTTT
.,TRBV25-1,.,TRBJ2-1,CASSDPLVSYNEQFF,TGTGCCAGCAGTGATCCCCTAGTATCCTACAATGAGCAGTTCTTC
TRBD2,TRBV29-1,.,TRBJ2-7,CSVESGTSGNEQYF,TGCAGCGTTGAATCCGGGACTAGCGGTAACGAGCAGTACTTC
.,TRBV6-5,.,TRBJ2-7,CASSYSYQGSYEQYF,TGTGCCAGCAGTTACTCGTATCAGGGTTCCTACGAGCAGTACTTC
TRBD2,TRBV27,once,TRBJ2-5,CASSLFSSGSQETQYF,TGTGCCAGCAGTTTATTTTCGAGCGGGAGCCAAGAGACCCAGTACTTC
TRBD1,TRBV14,.,TRBJ1-4,CASSQAGGLEKLFF,TGTGCCAGCAGCCAAGCAGGGGGCCTTGAAAAACTGTTTTTT
.,TRBV30,.,TRBJ1-1,CAPPRGEITEAFF,TGTGCCCCCCCCAGGGGAGAAATTACTGAAGCTTTCTTT
.,TRBV5-4,.,TRBJ2-1,CASSPAPGAYNEQFF,TGTGCCAGCAGCCCCGCCCCGGGGGCCTACAATGAGCAGTTCTTC
.,TRBV25-1,.,TRBJ2-1,CASSETTGYNEQFF,TGTGCCAGCAGTGAAACTACAGGTTACAATGAGCAGTTCTTC
.,TRBV29-1,.,TRBJ1-1,CSVEDGTLNTEAFF,TGCAGCGTTGAAGACGGGACACTGAACACTGAAGCTTTCTTT
TRBD2,TRBV11-2,.,TRBJ2-7,CASSLARGGEQYF,TGTGCCAGCAGCTTAGCTCGGGGGGGCGAGCAGTACTTC
.,TRBV27,.,TRBJ1-1,CASSAQTTGRTEAFF,TGTGCCAGCAGCGCCCAAACAACAGGGCGAACTGAAGCTTTCTTT
TRBD1,TRBV5-4,.,TRBJ1-2,CASSSDLGQGGYGYTF,TGTGCCAGCAGCTCGGACCTTGGACAGGGTGGCTATGGCTACACCTTC
.,TRBV27,.,TRBJ1-2,CASSSGQYTNYGYTF,TGTGCCAGCAGTTCCGGACAGTACACTAACTATGGCTACACCTTC
.,TRBV2,.,TRBJ2-1,CASALLNEQFF,TGTGCCAGCGCACTTTTGAATGAGCAGTTCTTC
.,TRBV4-3,.,TRBJ1-2,CASSQVSRTEYYGYTF,TGCGCCAGCAGCCAAGTTAGCCGGACAGAGTACTATGGCTACACCTTC
.,TRBV7-2,.,TRBJ1-2,CASSSTGFYGYTF,TGTGCCAGCAGCTCCACAGGGTTCTATGGCTACACCTTC
.,TRBV5-4,.,TRBJ2-3,CASSSATSTDTQYF,TGTGCCAGCAGCTCAGCGACTAGCACAGATACGCAGTATTTT
.,TRBV4-3,.,TRBJ2-5,CASSLADRRGETQYF,TGCGCCAGCAGCCTCGCGGACCGTAGGGGTGAGACCCAGTACTTC
.,TRBV11-3,.,TRBJ2-3,CASSFSGNTDTQYF,TGTGCCAGCAGCTTCAGCGGTAACACAGATACGCAGTATTTT
TRBD2,TRBV6-1,many,TRBJ2-1,CASSRTSDYNEQFF,TGTGCCAGCAGCCGGACTAGCGATTACAATGAGCAGTTCTTC
TRBD2,TRBV5-5,.,TRBJ2-1,CASSPGGTGGFDEQFF,TGTGCCAGCAGCCCAGGAGGGACGGGAGGGTTCGATGAGCAGTTCTTC
TRBD1,TRBV27,.,TRBJ2-7,CASSPGQGGDEQYF,TGTGCCAGCAGTCCAGGACAGGGGGGAGACGAGCAGTACTTC
TRBD1,TRBV30,.,TRBJ1-3,CAWSPGTASGNTIYF,TGTGCCTGGAGCCCCGGGACAGCGTCTGGAAACACCATATATTTT
TRBD2,TRBV4-1,.,TRBJ2-1,CASSQDWPRGAGLDEQFF,TGCGCCAGCAGCCAAGATTGGCCCCGGGGAGCGGGGTTGGATGAGCAGTTCTTC
.,TRBV28,.,TRBJ1-2,CASSLGPGGEGPGGYTF,TGTGCCAGCAGTTTAGGTCCGGGAGGAGAGGGGCCCGGCGGCTACACCTTC
TRBD1,TRBV29-1,.,TRBJ2-3,CSVEGVDRESTDTQYF,TGCAGCGTTGAAGGTGTGGACAGGGAAAGCACAGATACGCAGTATTTT
TRBD1,TRBV5-1,.,TRBJ2-6,CASYTGTGTHVLTF,TGCGCCAGTTACACCGGGACAGGGACTCACGTCCTGACTTTC
.,TRBV2,.,TRBJ1-6,CASISRAGGPYNSPLHF,TGTGCCAGCATCTCACGGGCGGGGGGTCCCTATAATTCACCCCTCCACTTT
TRBD2,TRBV6-6,.,TRBJ2-7,CASTSLRGGEQYF,TGTGCCAGCACCTCCCTCCGGGGGGGTGAGCAGTACTTC
TRBD1,TRBV10-3,.,TRBJ1-2,CAISGGQGAYGYTF,TGTGCCATCAGTGGGGGACAGGGGGCCTATGGCTACACCTTC
TRBD1,TRBV27,once,TRBJ1-2,CASSRTGESGYTF,TGTGCCAGCAGCAGGACAGGGGAAAGTGGCTACACCTTC
.,TRBV18,.,TRBJ1-2,CASSPSSQVSYTF,TGTGCCAGCTCACCCAGTAGTCAGGTCAGCTACACCTTC
TRBD1,TRBV4-2,.,TRBJ1-5,CASSLGTGGLGNQPQHF,TGTGCCAGCAGCCTCGGGACAGGGGGTCTAGGAAATCAGCCCCAGCATTTT
.,TRBV19,.,TRBJ1-5,CAASRGNNQPQHF,TGTGCCGCCTCACGGGGGAATAATCAGCCCCAGCATTTT
.,TRBV27,.,TRBJ1-5,CASSFRGNQPQHF,TGTGCCAGCAGTTTCCGAGGAAATCAGCCCCAGCATTTT
.,TRBV9,.,TRBJ2-1,CASATLPYNEQFF,TGTGCCAGCGCAACCCTACCATACAATGAGCAGTTCTTC
.,TRBV4-3,.,TRBJ2-1,CASSQSSSYNEQFF,TGCGCCAGCAGCCAATCCTCCTCCTACAATGAGCAGTTCTTC
TRBD1,TRBV6-5,.,TRBJ1-2,CASSSPRTGVYGYTF,TGTGCCAGCAGCTCCCCCCGGACAGGGGTTTATGGCTACACCTTC
TRBD1,TRBV4-1,.,TRBJ1-5,CASSQRQGPQPQHF,TGCGCCAGCAGCCAGAGACAGGGTCCCCAGCCCCAGCATTTT